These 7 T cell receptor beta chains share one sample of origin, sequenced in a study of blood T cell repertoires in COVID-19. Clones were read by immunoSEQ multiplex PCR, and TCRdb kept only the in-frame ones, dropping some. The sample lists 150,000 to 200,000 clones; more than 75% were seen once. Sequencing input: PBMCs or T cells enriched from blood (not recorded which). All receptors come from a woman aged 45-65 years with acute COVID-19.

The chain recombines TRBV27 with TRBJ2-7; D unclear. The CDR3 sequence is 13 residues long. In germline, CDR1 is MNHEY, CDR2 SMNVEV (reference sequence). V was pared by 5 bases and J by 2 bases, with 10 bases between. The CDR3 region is CASSSLVTYEQYV. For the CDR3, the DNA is TGTGCCAGCAGTAGTTTAGTGACCTACGAGCAGTACGTC.

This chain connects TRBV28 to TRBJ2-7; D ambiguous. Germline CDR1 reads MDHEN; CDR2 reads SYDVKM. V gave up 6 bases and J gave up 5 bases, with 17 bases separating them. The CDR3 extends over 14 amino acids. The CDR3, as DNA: TGTGCCAGCAGCCCCCCCCACACGAGGAACGAGCAGTACGTC. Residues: CASSPPHTRNEQYV.

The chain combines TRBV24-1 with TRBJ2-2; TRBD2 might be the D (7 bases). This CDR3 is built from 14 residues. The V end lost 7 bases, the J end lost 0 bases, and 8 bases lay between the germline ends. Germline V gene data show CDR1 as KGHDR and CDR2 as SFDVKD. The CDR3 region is CATRGGPNTGELFF. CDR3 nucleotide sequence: TGTGCCACCAGGGGGGGGCCGAACACCGGGGAGCTGTTTTTT.

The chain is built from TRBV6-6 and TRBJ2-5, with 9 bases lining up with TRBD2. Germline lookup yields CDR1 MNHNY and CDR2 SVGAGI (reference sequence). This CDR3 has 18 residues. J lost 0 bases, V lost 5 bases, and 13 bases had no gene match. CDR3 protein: CASSPTLGGGAYQETQYF. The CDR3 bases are TGTGCCAGCAGTCCCACCCTCGGCGGGGGGGCCTACCAAGAGACCCAGTACTTC.

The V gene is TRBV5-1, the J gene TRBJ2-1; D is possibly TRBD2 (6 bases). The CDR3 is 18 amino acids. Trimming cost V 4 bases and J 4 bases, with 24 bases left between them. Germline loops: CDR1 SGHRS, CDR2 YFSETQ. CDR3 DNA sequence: TGCGCCAGCAGCGGAACTGGGGGGTTCTCGTCTTCTTACAATGAGCAGTTCTTC. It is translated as CASSGTGGFSSSYNEQFF.

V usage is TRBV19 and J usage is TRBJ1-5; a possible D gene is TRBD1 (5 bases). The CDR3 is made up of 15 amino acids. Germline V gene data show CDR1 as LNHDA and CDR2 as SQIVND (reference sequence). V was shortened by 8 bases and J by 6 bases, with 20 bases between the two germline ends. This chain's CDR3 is CASGRVRLNGQPQHF. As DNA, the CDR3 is TGTGCCAGTGGCAGGGTTAGGCTGAACGGTCAGCCCCAGCATTTT. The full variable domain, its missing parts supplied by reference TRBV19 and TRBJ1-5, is DGGITQSPKYLFRKEGQNVTLSCEQNLNHDAMYWYRQDPGQGLRLIYYSQIVNDFQKGDIAEGYSVSREKKESFPLTVTSAQKNPTAFYLCASGRVRLNGQPQHFGDGTRLSIL.

The chain's CDR3 is CAISDFGQGGGETQYF. The CDR3 nucleotides read TGTGCCATCAGTGACTTTGGACAGGGAGGAGGAGAGACCCAGTACTTC. V gene TRBV10-3 combines with J gene TRBJ2-5; 8 bases agree with TRBD1. V lost 3 bases to trimming and J lost 4 bases; unmatched junction nucleotides: 10. CDR3 size: 16 residues. The germline V gene encodes CDR1 ENHRY and CDR2 SYGVKD.